Reported below is one T cell receptor beta chain. The antigen is undetermined. The data were obtained in a study of blood T cells in healthy people across ages. It was with a sample-barcoded 5' primer and a J-beta primer mix that a second PCR of roughly 6 to 12 cycles was run. The template-switch adaptor, which had 12 random nucleotides, put a tag on each cDNA molecule. TCRdb re-derived calls from the 5' RACE reads in MiXCR, one entry per CDR3 protein. The data contain 1.2 million to 1.5 million distinct CDR3 sequences, around 55% of them singletons. Whole-study findings and limits: Relative to aged donors, long-lived donors carried more naive CD4+ cells and displayed higher diversity. Per million T cells, TCR beta diversity dropped about linearly as age rose.

The sequence was obtained from a man between 18 and 35 years old in good health. Sequenced material: blood.

The CDR3 protein is CASSVTAGTDYGYTF. The CDR3 DNA reads as TGTGCCAGCAGCGTAACGGCGGGAACGGACTATGGCTACACCTTC. The J gene is TRBJ1-2, the V gene TRBV7-9; D ambiguous. V gave up 5 bases and J gave up 3 bases, with 16 bases separating them. Germline V gene sequence: CDR1 SEHNR, CDR2 FQNEAQ (reference sequence). There are 15 residues in the CDR3.